A selection of T cell receptor beta chains follows, all from one sample in a study of cytomegalovirus exposure and HLA in healthy donors. Libraries were prepared by immunoSEQ multiplex PCR; TCRdb keeps only in-frame clonotypes and omits some of them. The repertoire includes about 82,000 clones, 65% to 85% of them detected once, and around 3.4% sits in the top ten. The sample was PBMCs. These TCRs come from a man aged 50 to 59 in good health and CMV-seronegative. Each CDR3 is given with its conserved first and last residue. A D gene is named only where the DNA matches it firmly. The size of a clone is reported for some rows only, either as once, few or many, or as a class for expanded clones.

abundance	v_gene	d_gene	j_gene	CDR3nt	CDR3aa
few	TRBV6-1	TRBD2	TRBJ2-7	TGTGCCAGCAGCGAGCGGGGGGCGTCCTACGAGCAGTACTTC	CASSERGASYEQYF
-	TRBV7-6	-	TRBJ2-5	TGTGCCAGCAGCCAATCCCAAGAGACCCAGTACTTC	CASSQSQETQYF
-	TRBV27	TRBD1	TRBJ1-6	TGTGCCAGCAGTTCAAGGACAGGAACGACTGAATCACCCCTCCACTTT	CASSSRTGTTESPLHF
once	TRBV6-5	-	TRBJ1-6	TGTGCCAGCAGTTACTCCGGTAGCTCCTATAATTCACCCCTCCACTTT	CASSYSGSSYNSPLHF
-	TRBV12-5	-	TRBJ2-5	TGTGCTAGTGGCCAGTGGGAGGGGGTGATCCAAGAGACCCAGTACTTC	CASGQWEGVIQETQYF
-	TRBV5-4	-	TRBJ1-2	TGTGCCAGCAGCCAAGATCTGACAAACTATGGCTACACCTTC	CASSQDLTNYGYTF
-	TRBV7-2	TRBD2	TRBJ2-5	TGTGCCAGCAGCTCTTTGAGGACTAGCGGGGGAAAGACCCAGTACTTC	CASSSLRTSGGKTQYF
-	TRBV7-9	-	TRBJ1-1	TGTGCCAGCAAAAAAAGCGGGGGCACTGAAGCTTTCTTT	CASKKSGGTEAFF
-	TRBV5-1	-	TRBJ1-1	TGCGCCAGCAGCGCTTCAGGGATGAACACTGAAGCTTTCTTT	CASSASGMNTEAFF
few	TRBV11-2	TRBD2	TRBJ2-3	TGTGCCAGCAGCTTAGAGATTCCGGGGGGAAGGACGGGGGATACGCAGTATTTT	CASSLEIPGGRTGDTQYF
-	TRBV28	-	TRBJ2-6	TGTGCCAGCAGTTTGGTGGGGCCGGGCTCTGGGGCCAACGTCCTGACTTTC	CASSLVGPGSGANVLTF
-	TRBV27	-	TRBJ1-5	TGTGCCAGCAGTTTAGAAGGGAGATATAGCAATCAGCCCCAGCATTTT	CASSLEGRYSNQPQHF
-	TRBV14	TRBD2	TRBJ2-5	TGTGCCAGCAGCCTAGGACTAGGCCCCCAAGAGACCCAGTACTTC	CASSLGLGPQETQYF
-	TRBV7-2	-	TRBJ1-1	TGTGCCAGCTCGAGAGCGCTTGCGATTTTGAACACTGAAGCTTTCTTT	CASSRALAILNTEAFF
-	TRBV9	-	TRBJ2-1	TGTGCCAGCAGCGCGGGACTCTACAATGAGCAGTTCTTC	CASSAGLYNEQFF
-	TRBV7-2	TRBD2	TRBJ2-5	TGTGCCAGCAGCTTCCAGCGGGGGGCGGGGGAGACCCAGTACTTC	CASSFQRGAGETQYF
-	TRBV9	-	TRBJ2-6	TGTGCCAGCAGCGTAGGGGAAGGGGGCTCTGGGGCCAACGTCCTGACTTTC	CASSVGEGGSGANVLTF
-	TRBV5-1	TRBD1	TRBJ2-1	TGCGCCAGCAGCCCGGGACAGGTCACCTACAATGAGCAGTTCTTC	CASSPGQVTYNEQFF
few	TRBV7-2	-	TRBJ1-2	TGTGCCAGCAGCTTAAATCAGTTCTCAAAGGGCTACACCTTC	CASSLNQFSKGYTF
-	TRBV5-5	TRBD1	TRBJ2-7	TGTGCCAGCAGCGCGGGGGGACAGGGGACCTACGAGCAGTACTTC	CASSAGGQGTYEQYF
-	TRBV27	TRBD2	TRBJ2-1	TGTGCCAGCAGTTTCTCCCCTCCGGGACTACAAGACAATGAGCAGTTCTTC	CASSFSPPGLQDNEQFF
-	TRBV6-1	-	TRBJ1-1	TGTGCCAGCAGTGAAGGGCGGGGGGCAGTTGAAGCTTTCTTT	CASSEGRGAVEAFF
-	TRBV19	-	TRBJ2-4	TGTGCCAGTACTCTAACCGCAGGGGGGGCCAAAAACATTCAGTACTTC	CASTLTAGGAKNIQYF
few	TRBV7-9	-	TRBJ1-2	TGTGCCAGCAGCGAGGTAGTTAACTATGGCTACACCTTC	CASSEVVNYGYTF
-	TRBV10-3	-	TRBJ2-7	TGTGCCATCAGCGCTAGCTCCTACGAGCAGTACTTC	CAISASSYEQYF
-	TRBV27	-	TRBJ1-1	TGTGCCAGCACCCCCGACAGGTCGAACACTGAAGCTTTCTTT	CASTPDRSNTEAFF
-	TRBV18	TRBD1	TRBJ1-1	TGTGCCAGCTCAGCGACAGGGACCTCAACTGAAGCTTTCTTT	CASSATGTSTEAFF
-	TRBV7-2	TRBD2	TRBJ2-3	TGTGCCAGCAGCTCGACTAGCGGGGGGGTTTTTAGCACAGATACGCAGTATTTT	CASSSTSGGVFSTDTQYF
-	TRBV6-1	-	TRBJ2-5	TGTGCCAGCATCTGGGTCGGTGGGGGGTCGGAGGAGCAGTACTTC	CASIWVGGGSEEQYF
-	TRBV5-5	-	TRBJ2-7	TGTGCCAGCAGCTTCAAGGGGGGGCTCAGCTCCTACGAGCAGTACTTC	CASSFKGGLSSYEQYF
-	TRBV11-2	-	TRBJ1-4	TGTGCCAGCAGCCCGGGGGAGAAAGTGAAACTGTTTTTT	CASSPGEKVKLFF
-	TRBV19	-	TRBJ1-1	TGTGCCAGTAGTCGCCGCCGGCAGGGCATGAACACTGAAGCTTTCTTT	CASSRRRQGMNTEAFF
few	TRBV7-6	-	TRBJ2-1	TGTGCCAGCAGCTTAGCTGGGCGTTACAATGAGCAGTTCTTC	CASSLAGRYNEQFF
-	TRBV6-1	TRBD2	TRBJ2-6	TGTGCCAGCAACCCGGGGGGAGCTGGGGCCAACGTCCTGACTTTC	CASNPGGAGANVLTF
-	TRBV30	-	TRBJ1-1	TGTGCCTGGACCAGCACTGAAGCTTTCTTT	CAWTSTEAFF
-	TRBV27	TRBD2	TRBJ2-7	TGTGCCAGCAGTTTCCGGGGACTAGCGGGGGCCTACGAGCAGTACTTC	CASSFRGLAGAYEQYF
-	TRBV18	TRBD1	TRBJ1-4	TGTGCCAGCTCACCCACAGGGGGCGCGCCTGAAAAACTGTTTTTT	CASSPTGGAPEKLFF
-	TRBV4-1	-	TRBJ1-1	TGCGCCAGCAGCCAAGTAGGAGGTGGGCACACTGAAGCTTTCTTT	CASSQVGGGHTEAFF
-	TRBV7-5	-	TRBJ1-2	TGTGTCAGAAGCTTAGCCGGACCGGACAGCGCTAACTATGGCTACACCTTC	CVRSLAGPDSANYGYTF
-	TRBV28	TRBD1	TRBJ2-1	TGTGCCAGCAGTTTTGCTTTAGGGACAGGGGGAAATGAGCAGTTCTTC	CASSFALGTGGNEQFF
few	TRBV11-2	TRBD1	TRBJ1-4	TGTGCCAGCAGCCGACAGGGAATGAATGAAAAACTGTTTTTT	CASSRQGMNEKLFF
-	TRBV9	-	TRBJ2-2	TGTGCCAGCAGCGTAGGGGGGCCGGGCGGGGAGCTGTTTTTT	CASSVGGPGGELFF
-	TRBV7-6	TRBD2	TRBJ2-7	TGTGCCAGCAGCTTAGTAGCGGGGAGCTCCTACGAGCAGTACTTC	CASSLVAGSSYEQYF
-	TRBV18	TRBD1	TRBJ1-1	TGTGCCAGCTCACCACCGATGACAGGGGTCGGGACTGAAGCTTTCTTT	CASSPPMTGVGTEAFF